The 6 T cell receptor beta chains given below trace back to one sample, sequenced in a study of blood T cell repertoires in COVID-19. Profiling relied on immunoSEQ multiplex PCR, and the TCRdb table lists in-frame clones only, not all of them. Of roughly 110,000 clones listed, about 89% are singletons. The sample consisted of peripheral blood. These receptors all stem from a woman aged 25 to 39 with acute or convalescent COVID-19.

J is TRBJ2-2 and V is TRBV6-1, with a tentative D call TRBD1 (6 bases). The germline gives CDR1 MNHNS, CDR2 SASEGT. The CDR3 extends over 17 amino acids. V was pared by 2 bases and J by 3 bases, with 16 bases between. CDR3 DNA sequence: TGTGCCAGCAGTGAAAGGGGCAGGGGAGATCACACCGGGGAGCTGTTTTTT. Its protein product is CASSERGRGDHTGELFF.

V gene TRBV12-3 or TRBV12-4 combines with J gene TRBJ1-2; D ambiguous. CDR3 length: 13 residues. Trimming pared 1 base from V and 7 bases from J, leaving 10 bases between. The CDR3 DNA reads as TGTGCCAGCAGTTTAGGGAGGGTCTTTGGCTACACCTTC. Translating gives CASSLGRVFGYTF.

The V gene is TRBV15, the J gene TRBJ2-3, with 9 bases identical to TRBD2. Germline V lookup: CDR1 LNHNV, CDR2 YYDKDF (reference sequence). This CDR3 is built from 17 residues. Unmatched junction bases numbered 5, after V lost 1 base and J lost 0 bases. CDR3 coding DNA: TGTGCCACCAGCAGAGGAGTCCTAGCGGGGAGCACAGATACGCAGTATTTT. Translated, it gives CATSRGVLAGSTDTQYF. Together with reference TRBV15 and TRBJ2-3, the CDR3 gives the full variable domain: DAMVIQNPRYQVTQFGKPVTLSCSQTLNHNVMYWYQQKSSQAPKLLFHYYDKDFNNEADTPDNFQSRRPNTSFCFLDIRSPGLGDTAMYLCATSRGVLAGSTDTQYFGPGTRLTVL.

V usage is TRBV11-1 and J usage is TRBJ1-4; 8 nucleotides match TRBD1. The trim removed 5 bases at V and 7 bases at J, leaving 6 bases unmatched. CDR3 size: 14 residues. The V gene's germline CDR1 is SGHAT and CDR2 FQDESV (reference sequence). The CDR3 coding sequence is TGTGCCAGCAGCACCGGGACAGGTCGTGAAAAACTGTTTTTT. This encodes CASSTGTGREKLFF.

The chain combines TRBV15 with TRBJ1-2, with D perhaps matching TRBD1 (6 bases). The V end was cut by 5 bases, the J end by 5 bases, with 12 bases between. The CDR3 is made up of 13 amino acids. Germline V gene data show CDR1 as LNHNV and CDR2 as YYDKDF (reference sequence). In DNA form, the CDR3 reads TGTGCCACCAGCGTACAGGGCGCATATGGCTACACCTTC. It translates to CATSVQGAYGYTF.

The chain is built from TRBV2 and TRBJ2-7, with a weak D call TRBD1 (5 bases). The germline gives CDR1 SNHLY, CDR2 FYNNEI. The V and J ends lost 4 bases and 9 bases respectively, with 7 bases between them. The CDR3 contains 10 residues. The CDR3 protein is CASSVGAQYF. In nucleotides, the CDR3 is TGTGCCAGCAGTGTAGGGGCGCAGTACTTC.